This T cell receptor beta chain comes out of a study of technical replicates of blood from several donors. This CDR3 spans 13 amino acids. Between the trimmed V and J ends, which lost 0 bases and 5 bases, there was a span of 8 bases. In germline, CDR1 is LGHNA, CDR2 YNFKEQ. The data were produced by immunoSEQ multiplex PCR, yet TCRdb's version contains in-frame clones alone and is incomplete. The sample records some 70,000 clones, over 85% being singletons. The chain has TRBV4-2 and TRBJ2-7; D remains unclear. This receptor was obtained from a human donor in good health. Material for sequencing was T cells isolated from PBMCs. CDR3 residues: CASSQDEEHEQYF. The DNA of the CDR3 is TGTGCCAGCAGCCAAGATGAAGAGCACGAGCAGTACTTC.